This T cell receptor (beta chain) was captured in a study of blood T cell repertoires in COVID-19. Seattle's cohort entered during active infection and was followed longitudinally. The V and J ends lost 0 bases and 0 bases respectively, with 10 bases between them. CDR3 length equals 16 residues. From germline, CDR1 is SGHRS and CDR2 YFSETQ. Original handling: It was from reference gene primer amplification that nucleated cell counts were estimated. Measured with immunoSEQ multiplex PCR; TCRdb has only the in-frame clones, and not every one. V, J and clone size were drawn from that table, and D and trimming were deduced from the DNA. The sample includes over 90,000 clones, 80% to 90% of them seen just once.

The sample comprised peripheral blood. The chain is built from TRBV5-1 and TRBJ2-1; D is possibly TRBD2 (5 bases). The receptor was derived from a man older than 75 with COVID-19, enrolled during active disease. The CDR3 loop reads CASSLDAGSSYNEQFF. The CDR3 DNA reads TGCGCCAGCAGCTTGGACGCGGGTAGCTCCTACAATGAGCAGTTCTTC. Looking up the rest from reference TRBV5-1 and TRBJ2-1 gives the full variable domain: KAGVTQTPRYLIKTRGQQVTLSCSPISGHRSVSWYQQTPGQGLQFLFEYFSETQRNKGNFPGRFSGRQFSNSRSEMNVSTLELGDSALYLCASSLDAGSSYNEQFFGPGTRLTVL.